The next 10 T cell receptor beta chains were all read from a single sample in a study of blood T cell repertoires in COVID-19. Using immunoSEQ multiplex PCR, the repertoire was profiled, and TCRdb retains in-frame clones only, with some absent. The sample holds tens of thousands of clones, roughly 80% seen once. The material sequenced was peripheral blood. The receptors were sampled from a human donor in a cohort sampled during active COVID-19.

CDR3 in amino acids: CASSPSGPLDTQYF. The CDR3 DNA reads TGTGCCAGCAGCCCGAGCGGCCCCTTAGATACGCAGTATTTT. V and J are TRBV7-2 and TRBJ2-3; tentatively, D is TRBD2 (5 bases). The V and J ends lost 5 bases and 5 bases respectively, with 14 bases between them. There are 14 residues in the CDR3. From germline, CDR1 is SGHTA and CDR2 FQGNSA.

The J gene is TRBJ2-7, the V gene TRBV24-1; the D is unclear. Germline loops: CDR1 KGHDR, CDR2 SFDVKD. CDR3 size: 11 residues. V was trimmed by 12 bases and J by 1 base, leaving 9 bases between them. The CDR3 coding sequence is TGTGCCCCCCCCATGTCCTACGAGCAGTACTTC. It translates to CAPPMSYEQYF.

V usage is TRBV19 and J usage is TRBJ2-1; 10 bases map to TRBD2. The CDR3 extends over 15 amino acids. From germline, CDR1 is LNHDA and CDR2 SQIVND (reference sequence). The V and J ends lost 5 bases and 0 bases, in that order; junction bases with no gene match: 1. As DNA, the CDR3 is TGTGCCAGTAGTGGGACTAGCGACTCCTACAATGAGCAGTTCTTC. It translates to CASSGTSDSYNEQFF.

DNA of the CDR3: TGTGCCAGCAGCCTTGGGGGGGGCTACGAGCAGTACTTC. This gives the protein CASSLGGGYEQYF. The V call is TRBV28, the J call TRBJ2-7; 7 bases match TRBD2. V lost 6 bases and J lost 3; bases outside the gene matches: 5. Germline assignment: CDR1 MDHEN and CDR2 SYDVKM. CDR3 size: 13 residues.

This chain joins TRBV10-3 and TRBJ2-3; no firm D call. This CDR3 contains 13 residues. Germline V gene data show CDR1 as ENHRY and CDR2 as SYGVKD. Trimming removed 2 bases at V and 5 bases at J, with 8 bases between. The DNA for the CDR3 is TGTGCCATCAGTGAGCCGAGGAGAGATACGCAGTATTTT. It codes for CAISEPRRDTQYF.

This chain's CDR3 is CASTGTISNQPQHF. The CDR3 nucleotides are TGTGCCAGTACCGGGACTATTAGCAATCAGCCCCAGCATTTT. J is TRBJ1-5 and V is TRBV2; possible D gene TRBD1, 5 bases. The V end was cut by 9 bases, the J end by 0 bases, with 12 bases between. Germline loops: CDR1 SNHLY, CDR2 FYNNEI. The CDR3 extends over 14 amino acids.

The chain links TRBV5-1 to TRBJ2-1; 9 bases match TRBD2. The ends lost 7 bases at V and 8 bases at J; junction bases unmatched: 10. The CDR3 runs to 14 residues. Germline CDR1 and CDR2: SGHRS and YFSETQ. CDR3 in amino acids: CASSAGTSKYEQFF. DNA of the CDR3: TGCGCCAGCTCGGCCGGGACTAGCAAGTATGAGCAGTTCTTC.

The genes are TRBV4-2 and TRBJ2-5; 9 nucleotides agree with TRBD1. Trimming removed 4 bases from V and 0 bases from J; junction bases left unmatched: 0. The CDR3 consists of 14 residues. CDR1 and CDR2 from the germline V gene are LGHNA and YNFKEQ. CDR3 region: CASSRTGDQETQYF. The CDR3 DNA sequence: TGTGCCAGCAGCCGGACAGGGGACCAAGAGACCCAGTACTTC.

The CDR3 nucleotides read TGTGCCAGCAGTAAGAAAGCGACAGAATCCAATCAGCCCCAGCATTTT. It specifies CASSKKATESNQPQHF. The gene calls are TRBV27 and TRBJ1-5, with TRBD1 as a possible D gene (5 bases). Germline assignment: CDR1 MNHEY and CDR2 SMNVEV (reference sequence). The CDR3 contains 16 residues. Trimming left V 5 bases short and J 3 bases short, with 17 bases between.

The DNA for the CDR3 is TGTGCCAGCAGCTTAAGCCGAGACACCGGGGAGCTGTTTTTT. It yields the protein CASSLSRDTGELFF. The rearrangement links TRBV7-2 to TRBJ2-2; D remains ambiguous. The CDR3 has 14 residues. With 2 bases removed from V and 3 bases from J, the gap between germline ends came to 7 bases. CDR1 SGHTA and CDR2 FQGNSA come from the germline V gene.